The 4 T cell receptor beta chains presented below share a single source sample, sequenced in a study of cytomegalovirus exposure and HLA in healthy donors. The PCR used 60 Vbeta and 13 Jbeta primers. The data were produced by immunoSEQ multiplex PCR, yet TCRdb's version contains in-frame clones alone and is incomplete. The sample yields 120,000 to 150,000 clones, 80% to 90% seen once. Sequencing was carried out using PBMCs. These receptors came from a woman in her thirties or forties in good health and CMV-seropositive.

This chain links TRBV7-3 with TRBJ2-1, with 8 bases aligning to TRBD2. Trimming cost V 1 base and J 4 bases; bases outside gene matches: 3. There are 15 residues in the CDR3. Germline assignment: CDR1 SGHTA and CDR2 FQGTGA. CDR3 nucleotide sequence: TGTGCCAGCAGCTTAATGGGACTAGAGTACAATGAGCAGTTCTTC. Amino acid sequence: CASSLMGLEYNEQFF.

The CDR3 region has the DNA TGCGCCAGCAAATCGGGGGACGGGAACTATGGCTACACCTTC. This encodes CASKSGDGNYGYTF. The chain has TRBV5-1 and TRBJ1-2; D may be TRBD1 (5 bases). Deletions cut 6 bases from V and 2 bases from J, with 14 bases between. Germline CDR1 is SGHRS and CDR2 is YFSETQ. This CDR3 spans 14 amino acids.

The rearrangement joins TRBV11-2 to TRBJ2-7, with D possibly being TRBD2 (5 bases). The V gene's germline CDR1 is SGHAT and CDR2 FQNNGV. This CDR3 is built from 17 residues. V was trimmed by 5 bases and J by 0 bases, leaving 20 bases between them. CDR3 residues: CASSPQLDFSFSYEQYF. CDR3 sequence (DNA): TGTGCCAGCAGCCCTCAACTAGACTTTTCGTTCTCCTACGAGCAGTACTTC.

This clone was found a few times. The chain links TRBV7-3 to TRBJ1-2; 11 positions match TRBD1. Germline CDR1 and CDR2: SGHTA and FQGTGA. J was trimmed by 6 bases and V by 1 base; bases with no gene match: 4. The CDR3 has 15 residues. Here the CDR3 DNA reads TGTGCCAGCAGCTTAAGCGGGACAGGGGGTGATGGCTACACCTTC. This translates into CASSLSGTGGDGYTF.